Detailed here is one TCR beta chain. Its cognate antigen is unknown. The germline gene is not matched at one end of the junction; a read error may be the cause. This entry is derived from a study of T cell repertoires in cytomegalovirus infection. Study-wide background: TCR beta signatures that were public indicated CMV infection and matching HLA type. Findings and caveats of the study: The ex vivo response showed dominance by HLA-C-restricted CMV-specific TCR beta clonotypes.

TCRdb itself ran the reads through MiXCR, one entry per CDR3 protein. The table shows about 300,000 distinct CDR3 sequences, with around 9.1% occurring only once. The length of the CDR3 is 14 residues. Per germline, CDR1 SGHNT and CDR2 YYREEE (reference sequence). The clonotype comes from a human donor in good health (CMV status not recorded). Some clones in this sample may be carry-over from other donors' samples. V and J are TRBV5-4 and TRBJ2-2; D gene ambiguous. Sequencing used PBMCs. The CDR3 region has the DNA TGTGCCAGCAGCTTGGTCCAGACCACCGGTGAGCAGTTTTTT. Translated, it gives CASSLVQTTGEQFF.